The 27 T cell receptor beta chains below were found in one sample sequenced in a study of vaccination and CD4 T cells after COVID-19. These TCRs are of unknown antigen specificity. Sequencing of DNA taken from cultured CD4+ T cells relied on the Oncomine TCR Beta short-read assay. In TCRdb, the PCR reads were re-called with MiXCR into one record per CDR3 protein. The table shows tens of thousands of distinct CDR3 sequences, with approximately 42% occurring only once. Time point noted: late sampling 161 to 241 days after vaccination in three convalescent patients. The sample's treatment: roughly 10-day PBMC culture with coronavirus spike peptide pools or control peptides (ViraFEST assay). This specimen was CD4+ T cells from blood, cultured in vitro, taken about 7 months after SARS-CoV-2 vaccination. The receptors originated from a human donor who had recovered from COVID-19.

The chain employs TRBV4-2 and TRBJ2-5; 9 nucleotides match TRBD2. The J segment lost 1 base and the V segment lost 2 bases, leaving 5 bases of the junction unmatched. The germline CDR1 and CDR2 sequences are LGHNA and YNFKEQ. This CDR3 comprises 16 residues. CDR3 nucleotide sequence: TGTGCCAGCAGCCAAAAGACTAGCGGAGTCCAAGAGACCCAGTACTTC. It codes for CASSQKTSGVQETQYF.

The chain employs TRBV6-2 or TRBV6-3 and TRBJ2-7; D uncertain. The V gene's germline CDR1 is MNHEY and CDR2 SVGEGT. The CDR3 extends over 13 amino acids. V was pared by 6 bases and J by 0 bases, with 9 bases between. The CDR3 nucleotides read TGTGCCAGCAGCTTACGACCCTCCTACGAGCAGTACTTC. It translates to CASSLRPSYEQYF.

The DNA of the CDR3 is TGTGCCAGCAGTAGAATAAATCGGGATTCACCCCTCCACTTT. It translates to CASSRINRDSPLHF. The rearrangement links TRBV28 to TRBJ1-6; D gene ambiguous. V was clipped by 5 bases and J by 8 bases, with 13 bases between them. The CDR3 is made up of 14 amino acids. Germline CDR1 is MDHEN and CDR2 is SYDVKM.

This clonotype was picked up a small number of times. The chain combines TRBV6-1 with TRBJ1-5; 7 bases are a match to TRBD1. Germline V gene data show CDR1 as MNHNS and CDR2 as SASEGT. Trimming took 5 bases from V and 5 from J; bases not matched to a gene: 6. The CDR3 spans 14 residues. The CDR3 sequence is CASSRDSDYQPQHF. CDR3 DNA: TGTGCCAGCAGTCGGGACAGTGATTATCAGCCCCAGCATTTT.

The J gene is TRBJ2-5, the V gene TRBV20-1; no reliable D call. Per the germline V gene, CDR1 is DFQATT and CDR2 is SNEGSKA (reference sequence). V was clipped by 1 base and J by 5 bases, with 11 bases between them. CDR3 length: 13 residues. CDR3 loop: CSARGNSWETQYF. The CDR3 coding sequence is TGCAGTGCTAGAGGTAACTCTTGGGAGACCCAGTACTTC.

The sample holds a few counts of this clonotype. The CDR3 bases are TGCAGTGTTCGACAGACAGCCACGTCACACGGAGAGACCCAGTACTTC. The encoded protein is CSVRQTATSHGETQYF. This chain connects TRBV20-1 to TRBJ2-5; D might be TRBD1 (5 bases). Germline CDR1 and CDR2: DFQATT and SNEGSKA (reference sequence). V gave up 7 bases and J gave up 4 bases, with 25 bases separating them. The CDR3 extends over 16 amino acids.

The chain joins TRBV20-1 to TRBJ1-5, with D unresolved. V was clipped by 2 bases and J by 0 bases, with 11 bases between them. The CDR3 runs to 15 residues. Germline lookup yields CDR1 DFQATT and CDR2 SNEGSKA (reference sequence). DNA for the CDR3: TGCAGTGCTAGATTCCCAGGTGATAGCAATCAGCCCCAGCATTTT. This translates into CSARFPGDSNQPQHF.

This clonotype was recorded only once. V and J are TRBV24-1 and TRBJ2-5; TRBD1 matches at 7 bases. CDR3 length equals 12 residues. CDR1 is KGHDR, CDR2 SFDVKD, per germline. The junction had 3 bases not matched to a gene; V was cut back by 7 bases and J by 5 bases. The CDR3 DNA reads TGTGCCACCAGCGCACAGGGGGAGACCCAGTACTTC. This translates into CATSAQGETQYF.

This clonotype turned up a few times. This chain connects TRBV7-2 to TRBJ1-1; the D gene is possibly TRBD1 (5 bases). Looked up from germline, CDR1 is SGHTA and CDR2 is FQGNSA. Trimming stripped 8 bases from V and 6 bases from J, with 10 bases between. This CDR3 spans 11 amino acids. CDR3 nucleotide sequence: TGTGCCAGCGGGCGGGGGGCTGAAGCTTTCTTT. As protein: CASGRGAEAFF. Full variable domain (missing parts from reference TRBV7-2 and TRBJ1-1): GAGVSQSPSNKVTEKGKDVELRCDPISGHTALYWYRQSLGQGLEFLIYFQGNSAPDKSGLPSDRFSAERTGGSVSTLTIQRTQQEDSAVYLCASGRGAEAFFGQGTRLTVV.

The count of this clonotype is one. This sequence joins TRBV19 and TRBJ1-1; D is perhaps TRBD1 (5 bases). The CDR3 totals 16 residues. Germline V lookup: CDR1 LNHDA, CDR2 SQIVND (reference sequence). V was pared by 7 bases and J by 1 base, with 19 bases between. The CDR3 sequence is CASTPASTASNTEAFF. The CDR3 region has the DNA TGTGCCAGTACCCCCGCCTCGACAGCATCGAACACTGAAGCTTTCTTT. The full variable domain, its missing parts supplied by reference TRBV19 and TRBJ1-1, is DGGITQSPKYLFRKEGQNVTLSCEQNLNHDAMYWYRQDPGQGLRLIYYSQIVNDFQKGDIAEGYSVSREKKESFPLTVTSAQKNPTAFYLCASTPASTASNTEAFFGQGTRLTVV.

This clonotype was found a few times. V and J are TRBV7-2 and TRBJ1-2, with D unclear. The V and J ends lost 1 base and 7 bases respectively, with 13 bases between them. The CDR3 has 14 residues. Looked up from germline, CDR1 is SGHTA and CDR2 is FQGNSA. The CDR3, as DNA: TGTGCCAGCAGCTTAGGATCACGGCGTGCTGGCTACACCTTC. This encodes CASSLGSRRAGYTF.

The chain has TRBV6-4 and TRBJ2-5; maybe TRBD2 (5 bases). Looked up from germline, CDR1 is MRHNA and CDR2 is SNTAGT. The CDR3 has 16 amino acids. Trimming cost V 0 bases and J 2 bases, with 13 bases left between them. CDR3 bases: TGTGCCAGCAGTGACTCGGGGAGACGGTCTCAAGAGACCCAGTACTTC. It codes for CASSDSGRRSQETQYF.

Written as DNA, the CDR3 is TGTGCCACCAGTGGTCAGGACAGGGGGCCTGGCGGGGAGCTGTTTTTT. Its translation is CATSGQDRGPGGELFF. The rearrangement links TRBV24-1 to TRBJ2-2, with 11 bases lining up with TRBD1. This CDR3 has 16 residues. The J segment lost 7 bases and the V segment lost 5 bases, leaving 8 bases of the junction unmatched. Germline V gene data show CDR1 as KGHDR and CDR2 as SFDVKD.

The chain employs TRBV7-9 and TRBJ1-1; D is ambiguous. The V gene's germline CDR1 is SEHNR and CDR2 FQNEAQ (reference sequence). Trimming shortened V by 0 bases and J by 1 base, and 9 bases separated the two germline ends. This CDR3 has 15 amino acids. The CDR3 coding sequence is TGTGCCAGCAGCTTAGCAATCCCCCCGAACACTGAAGCTTTCTTT. This gives the protein CASSLAIPPNTEAFF.

This sequence joins TRBV28 and TRBJ1-2; no definite D call. The CDR3 has 14 amino acids. Germline V CDR1 and CDR2: MDHEN, SYDVKM. V was trimmed by 6 bases and J by 2 bases, leaving 13 bases between them. CDR3 region: CASRSPGLNYGYTF. The CDR3 coding sequence is TGTGCCAGCAGATCCCCGGGCCTCAACTATGGCTACACCTTC.

The chain couples TRBV10-3 to TRBJ1-1, with D tentatively TRBD1 (5 bases). Looked up from germline, CDR1 is ENHRY and CDR2 is SYGVKD. This CDR3 spans 12 amino acids. V gave up 5 bases and J gave up 7 bases, with 11 bases separating them. CDR3 bases: TGTGCCATCAGTCATACCACAGGTGAAGCTTTCTTT. This sequence encodes CAISHTTGEAFF.

The gene calls are TRBV21-1 and TRBJ2-1. TRBV21-1 is recorded as a pseudogene. CDR3 length equals 12 residues. The CDR3, as DNA: TGTGCCAGCAGCAAATGCTGTAGAGAGCAGTTCTTC. Amino acids: CASSKCCREQFF.

The CDR3 DNA sequence: TGTGCCAGCAGCCCGGGACAGAATTCACCCCTCCACTTT. This encodes CASSPGQNSPLHF. This chain links TRBV2 with TRBJ1-6; 7 bases align to TRBD1. This CDR3 comprises 13 residues. V lost 6 bases to trimming and J lost 7 bases; unmatched junction nucleotides: 3. From germline, CDR1 is SNHLY and CDR2 FYNNEI. The variable domain in full, with the rest retrieved from reference TRBV2 and TRBJ1-6, is EPEVTQTPSHQVTQMGQEVILRCVPISNHLYFYWYRQILGQKVEFLVSFYNNEISEKSEIFDDQFSVERPDGSNFTLKIRSTKLEDSAMYFCASSPGQNSPLHFGNGTRLTVT.

DNA of the CDR3: TGCAGTGCTAGTACCGGACAGGAAATCTCCTACGAGCAGTACTTC. This sequence encodes CSASTGQEISYEQYF. The chain joins TRBV20-1 to TRBJ2-7; 7 nucleotides match TRBD1. The CDR3 covers 15 residues. V was pared by 3 bases and J by 0 bases, with 8 bases of the junction left unmatched. The germline V gene encodes CDR1 DFQATT and CDR2 SNEGSKA (reference sequence).

This clonotype was seen a handful of times. The V and J genes are TRBV27 and TRBJ1-5; a weak D match, TRBD1 (5 bases). The CDR3 has 15 amino acids. V was cut by 6 bases and J by 4 bases, with 16 bases left in between. Looked up from germline, CDR1 is MNHEY and CDR2 is SMNVEV (reference sequence). The CDR3 DNA reads as TGTGCCAGCAGCCGGGGGTCCCGGGATAATCAGCCCCAGCATTTT. Protein: CASSRGSRDNQPQHF.

The chain joins TRBV7-2 to TRBJ1-1; no definite D call. Germline CDR1 reads SGHTA; CDR2 reads FQGNSA. With 4 bases removed from V and 5 bases from J, the gap between germline ends came to 17 bases. The length of the CDR3 is 15 residues. As DNA, the CDR3 is TGTGCCAGCAGCTCGTCGTTCGGCAGGAGGACTGAAGCTTTCTTT. Its translation is CASSSSFGRRTEAFF.

The genes are TRBV20-1 and TRBJ1-6, with D perhaps TRBD1 (5 bases). Germline V CDR1 and CDR2: DFQATT, SNEGSKA (reference sequence). This CDR3 is built from 12 residues. V lost 8 bases to trimming and J lost 6 bases, with 11 bases between them. The CDR3 bases are TGCAGTCCGGGACGGATTAATTCACCCCTCCACTTT. It encodes CSPGRINSPLHF.

The V gene is TRBV10-3, the J gene TRBJ2-1; the match to TRBD2 covers 13 bases. The CDR3 spans 17 residues. CDR1 and CDR2 (germline): ENHRY, SYGVKD. J was trimmed by 4 bases and V by 3 bases; bases with no gene match: 6. CDR3 sequence: CAISEPGTSGIYNEQFF. In nucleotides, the CDR3 is TGTGCCATCAGTGAACCTGGGACTAGCGGGATATACAATGAGCAGTTCTTC.

The chain couples TRBV4-3 to TRBJ2-7; D is unclear. This CDR3 is 15 amino acids long. Looked up from germline, CDR1 is LGHNA and CDR2 is YSLEER. With 3 bases removed from V and 2 bases from J, the gap between germline ends came to 14 bases. CDR3 amino acids: CASSQEHLATYEQYF. The CDR3 nucleotides read TGCGCCAGCAGCCAGGAACATCTGGCGACCTACGAGCAGTACTTC.

The chain couples TRBV6-1 to TRBJ2-7, with unresolved D. From germline, CDR1 is MNHNS and CDR2 SASEGT. Trimming removed 6 bases at V and 0 bases at J, with 15 bases between. The CDR3 totals 15 residues. This CDR3 is CASRKDPTGSYEQYF. CDR3 in DNA: TGTGCCAGCAGGAAGGACCCGACGGGCTCCTACGAGCAGTACTTC.

Sample share makes this clonotype medium-sized. The chain employs TRBV20-1 and TRBJ2-3; 8 nucleotides align to TRBD2. CDR3 length: 14 residues. CDR1 and CDR2 from the germline V gene are DFQATT and SNEGSKA (reference sequence). After removal of 0 bases from V and 5 bases from J, the junction contained 4 bases not matched to a gene. This CDR3 is CSAREAGGVDTQYF. The CDR3 DNA reads as TGCAGTGCTAGAGAGGCGGGAGGAGTAGATACGCAGTATTTT.

The chain is built from TRBV20-1 and TRBJ1-2; no clear D gene. The germline V and J ends were trimmed by 1 base and 3 bases, with 9 bases remaining between them. The CDR3 consists of 13 residues. Germline CDR1 and CDR2: DFQATT and SNEGSKA (reference sequence). The CDR3 here is CSARVNLHYGYTF. In DNA, the CDR3 is TGCAGTGCTAGAGTGAACCTCCACTATGGCTACACCTTC.